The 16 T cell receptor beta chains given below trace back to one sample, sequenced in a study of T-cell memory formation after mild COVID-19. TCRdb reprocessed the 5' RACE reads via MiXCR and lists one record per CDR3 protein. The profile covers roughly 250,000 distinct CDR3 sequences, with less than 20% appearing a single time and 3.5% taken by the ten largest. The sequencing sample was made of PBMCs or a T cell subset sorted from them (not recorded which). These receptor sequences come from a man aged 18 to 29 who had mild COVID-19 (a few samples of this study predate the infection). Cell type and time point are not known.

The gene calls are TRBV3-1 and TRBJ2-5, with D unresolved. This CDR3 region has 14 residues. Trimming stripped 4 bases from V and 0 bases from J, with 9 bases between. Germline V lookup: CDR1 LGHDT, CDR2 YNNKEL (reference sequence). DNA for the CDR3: TGTGCCAGCAGCCGCCTCGAGGACCAAGAGACCCAGTACTTC. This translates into CASSRLEDQETQYF.

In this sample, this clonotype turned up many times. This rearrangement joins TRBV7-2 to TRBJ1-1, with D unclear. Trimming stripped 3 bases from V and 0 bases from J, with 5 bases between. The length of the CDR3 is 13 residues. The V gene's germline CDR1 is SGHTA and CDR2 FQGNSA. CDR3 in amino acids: CASSFLVNTEAFF. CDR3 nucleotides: TGTGCCAGCAGCTTCCTCGTGAACACTGAAGCTTTCTTT.

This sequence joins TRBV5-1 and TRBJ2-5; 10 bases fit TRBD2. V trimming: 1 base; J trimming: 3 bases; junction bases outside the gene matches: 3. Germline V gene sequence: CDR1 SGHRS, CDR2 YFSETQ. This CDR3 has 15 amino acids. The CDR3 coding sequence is TGCGCCAGCAGCTTGCTCCTAGCGGGGGAAGAGACCCAGTACTTC. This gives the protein CASSLLLAGEETQYF.

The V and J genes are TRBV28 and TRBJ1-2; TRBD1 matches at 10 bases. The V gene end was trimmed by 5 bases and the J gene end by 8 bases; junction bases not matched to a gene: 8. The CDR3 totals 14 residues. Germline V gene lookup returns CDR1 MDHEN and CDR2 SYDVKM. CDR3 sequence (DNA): TGTGCCAGCAGTGGGGACAGGGGAATTGGCGGCTACACCTTC. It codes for CASSGDRGIGGYTF.

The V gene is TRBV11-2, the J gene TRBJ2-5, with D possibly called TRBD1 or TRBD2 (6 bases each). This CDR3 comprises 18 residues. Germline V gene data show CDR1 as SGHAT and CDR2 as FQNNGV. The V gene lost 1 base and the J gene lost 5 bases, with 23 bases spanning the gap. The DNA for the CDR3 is TGTGCCAGCAGCTTAGGGGGCGGGACAACCAGGGAGTTGGAGACCCAGTACTTC. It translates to CASSLGGGTTRELETQYF.

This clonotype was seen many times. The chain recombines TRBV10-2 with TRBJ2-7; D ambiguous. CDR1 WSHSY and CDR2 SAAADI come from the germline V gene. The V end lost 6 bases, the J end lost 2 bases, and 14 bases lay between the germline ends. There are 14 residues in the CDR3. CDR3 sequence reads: CASSPFDWTYEQYV. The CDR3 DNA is TGCGCCAGCAGCCCTTTTGACTGGACCTACGAGCAGTACGTC.

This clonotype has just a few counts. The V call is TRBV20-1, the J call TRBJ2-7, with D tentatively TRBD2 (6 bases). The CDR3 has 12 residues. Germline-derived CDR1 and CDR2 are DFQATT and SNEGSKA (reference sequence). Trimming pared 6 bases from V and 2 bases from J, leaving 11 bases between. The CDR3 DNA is TGCAGTGCCTCCCCGGGAGCCTACGAGCAGTACTTC. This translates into CSASPGAYEQYF.

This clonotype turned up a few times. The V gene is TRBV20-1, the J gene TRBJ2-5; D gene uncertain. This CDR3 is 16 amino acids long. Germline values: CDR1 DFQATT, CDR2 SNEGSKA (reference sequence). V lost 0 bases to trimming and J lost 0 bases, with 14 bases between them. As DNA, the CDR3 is TGCAGTGCTAGAGATTGGGGTAGCATAAACCAAGAGACCCAGTACTTC. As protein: CSARDWGSINQETQYF.

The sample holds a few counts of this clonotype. The CDR3 sequence: CASSSPGTTYTGELFF. DNA of the CDR3: TGTGCCAGCAGCTCGCCCGGGACAACATACACCGGGGAGCTGTTTTTT. The rearrangement links TRBV12-3 or TRBV12-4 to TRBJ2-2; D might be TRBD1 (6 bases). This CDR3 has 16 amino acids. V dropped 6 bases and J dropped 3 bases, with 17 bases sitting between them.

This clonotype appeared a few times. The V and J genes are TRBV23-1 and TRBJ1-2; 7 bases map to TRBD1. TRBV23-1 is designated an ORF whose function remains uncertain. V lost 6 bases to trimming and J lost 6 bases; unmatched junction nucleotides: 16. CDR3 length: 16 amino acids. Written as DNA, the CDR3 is TGCGCCAGCAGCCGAACCGAAGGGGGCTGGGTTCATGGCTACACCTTC. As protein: CASSRTEGGWVHGYTF.

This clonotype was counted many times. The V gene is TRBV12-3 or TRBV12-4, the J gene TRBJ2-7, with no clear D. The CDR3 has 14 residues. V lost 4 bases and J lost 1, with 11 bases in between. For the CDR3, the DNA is TGTGCCAGCAGTTGGCAAGCCGGGTCCTACGAGCAGTACTTC. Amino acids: CASSWQAGSYEQYF.

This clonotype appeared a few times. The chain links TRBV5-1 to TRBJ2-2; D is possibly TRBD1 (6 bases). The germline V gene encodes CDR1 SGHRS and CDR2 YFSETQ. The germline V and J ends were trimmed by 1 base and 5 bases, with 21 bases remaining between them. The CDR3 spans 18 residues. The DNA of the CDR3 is TGCGCCAGCAGCTTGCCCAAACCCGGGACAAAGGGGACCGGGGAGCTGTTTTTT. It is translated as CASSLPKPGTKGTGELFF. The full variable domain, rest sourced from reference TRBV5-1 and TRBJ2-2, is KAGVTQTPRYLIKTRGQQVTLSCSPISGHRSVSWYQQTPGQGLQFLFEYFSETQRNKGNFPGRFSGRQFSNSRSEMNVSTLELGDSALYLCASSLPKPGTKGTGELFFGEGSRLTVL.

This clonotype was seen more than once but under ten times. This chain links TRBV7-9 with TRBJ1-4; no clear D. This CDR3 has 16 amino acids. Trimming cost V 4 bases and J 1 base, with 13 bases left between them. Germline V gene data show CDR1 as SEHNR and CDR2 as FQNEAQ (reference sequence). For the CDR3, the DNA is TGTGCCAGCAGCTGGCGGGGTCGAGAAACTAATGAAAAACTGTTTTTT. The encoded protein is CASSWRGRETNEKLFF.

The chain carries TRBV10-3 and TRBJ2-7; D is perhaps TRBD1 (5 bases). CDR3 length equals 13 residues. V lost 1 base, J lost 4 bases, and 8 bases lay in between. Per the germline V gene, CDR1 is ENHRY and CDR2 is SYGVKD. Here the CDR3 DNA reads TGTGCCATCAGTGAGTTCTCAGGGTACGAGCAGTACTTC. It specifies CAISEFSGYEQYF.

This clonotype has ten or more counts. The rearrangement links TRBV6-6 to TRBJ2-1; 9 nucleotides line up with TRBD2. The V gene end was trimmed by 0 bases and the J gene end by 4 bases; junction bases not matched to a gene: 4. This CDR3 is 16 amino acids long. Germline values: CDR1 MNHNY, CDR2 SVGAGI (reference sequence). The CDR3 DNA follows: TGTGCCAGCAGTTACTCTGGACTAGCGCCGTACAATGAGCAGTTCTTC. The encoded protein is CASSYSGLAPYNEQFF.

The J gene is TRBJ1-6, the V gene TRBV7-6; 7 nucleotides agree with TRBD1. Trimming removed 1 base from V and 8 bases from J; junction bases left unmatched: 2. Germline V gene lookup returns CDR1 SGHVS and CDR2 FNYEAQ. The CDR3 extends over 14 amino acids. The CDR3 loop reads CASSLVRGDSPLHF. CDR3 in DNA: TGTGCCAGCAGCTTAGTCAGGGGGGATTCACCCCTCCACTTT.